The 23 T cell receptor beta chains presented below share a single source sample, sequenced in a study of naive and memory T cell subsets. TCR cDNA received a 3' ligated oligonucleotide that carried a UMI. The SP2 primer and nested alpha and beta constant region primers amplified ligated cDNA in four rounds. MiXCR, run by TCRdb on the 5' RACE reads, gives a single entry per CDR3 protein. The sample has 55,000 to 65,000 distinct CDR3 sequences, 6% to 8.5% seen once. The source is a female donor in good health.

The sample holds a few counts of this clonotype. CDR3 sequence reads: CASSLAGGSTEAFF. In DNA form, the CDR3 reads TGTGCCAGCAGCCTCGCAGGGGGTAGCACTGAAGCTTTCTTT. V gene TRBV3-1 combines with J gene TRBJ1-1; 7 bases are shared with TRBD1. CDR1 and CDR2 from the germline V gene are LGHDT and YNNKEL (reference sequence). The junction had 6 bases not matched to a gene; V was cut back by 4 bases and J by 4 bases. CDR3 length: 14 residues.

This clonotype came up many times. The chain combines TRBV29-1 with TRBJ2-1, with D perhaps assigned TRBD1 or TRBD2 (7 bases each). This CDR3 is built from 16 residues. V was cut by 4 bases and J by 3 bases, with 19 bases left in between. Germline CDR1 SQVTM, CDR2 ANQGSEA. The CDR3 sequence is CSVGEGATVIYNEQFF. CDR3 DNA: TGCAGCGTTGGGGAGGGGGCCACGGTTATCTACAATGAGCAGTTCTTC.

The sample holds a few counts of this clonotype. This chain joins TRBV6-1 and TRBJ2-3; 8 nucleotides line up with TRBD2. V lost 1 base, J lost 5 bases, and 14 bases stayed unmatched. Germline assignment: CDR1 MNHNS and CDR2 SASEGT. The CDR3 runs 18 residues. The CDR3 reads CASSEGPGGSGVLDTQYF. The CDR3 DNA follows: TGTGCCAGCAGTGAAGGGCCCGGGGGTAGCGGGGTTTTAGATACGCAGTATTTT.

This clonotype was counted ten times or more. This chain connects TRBV5-1 to TRBJ1-2, with a weak D call TRBD1 (5 bases). V lost 3 bases, J lost 3 bases, and 12 bases lay in between. The CDR3 has 14 residues. Germline V gives CDR1 SGHRS, CDR2 YFSETQ. The chain's CDR3 is CASSYPDSYYGYTF. DNA of the CDR3: TGCGCCAGCAGCTACCCAGACAGCTACTATGGCTACACCTTC.

This clonotype was detected only a few times. V and J are TRBV29-1 and TRBJ2-7, with D possibly TRBD2 on 7 matching bases. V lost 6 bases, J lost 6 bases, and 24 bases lay in between. The germline gives CDR1 SQVTM, CDR2 ANQGSEA. This CDR3 spans 15 amino acids. The CDR3: CSVKGGPGYGGEQYF. The CDR3 region has the DNA TGCAGCGTGAAGGGGGGGCCGGGCTACGGTGGCGAGCAGTACTTC.

The CDR3 DNA reads as TGTGCCAGCAGCCCTATTGACAGGCATGAAAAACTGTTTTTT. It yields the protein CASSPIDRHEKLFF. The V call is TRBV5-5, the J call TRBJ1-4; D perhaps matches TRBD1 (6 bases). V lost 4 bases to trimming and J lost 6 bases, with 13 bases between them. CDR3 length equals 14 residues. The germline V gene encodes CDR1 SGHKS and CDR2 YYEKEE (reference sequence).

This clonotype was counted between two and nine times. The rearrangement uses TRBV7-2 and TRBJ2-1, with D possibly matching TRBD2 (5 bases). Germline-derived CDR1 and CDR2 are SGHTA and FQGNSA. The CDR3 spans 16 residues. Trimming cost V 5 bases and J 0 bases, with 14 bases left between them. CDR3 residues: CASSPRTSASYNEQFF. DNA of the CDR3: TGTGCCAGCAGCCCGCGAACTAGTGCCTCCTACAATGAGCAGTTCTTC.

This clonotype has ten or more counts. The chain uses TRBV6-5 and TRBJ1-1; 7 positions match TRBD1. Trimming removed 0 bases from V and 8 bases from J; junction bases left unmatched: 3. The CDR3 is 13 residues long. Germline values: CDR1 MNHEY, CDR2 SVGAGI. The CDR3 DNA is TGTGCCAGCAGTTACTCAGGACAGGTGGAAGCTTTCTTT. The encoded protein is CASSYSGQVEAFF.

Note on this clonotype: The junction departs from the called germline gene at one end, perhaps through a read error. V and J are TRBV12-3 or TRBV12-4 and TRBJ1-1; 7 bases agree with TRBD1. This CDR3 contains 16 residues. The chain's CDR3 is CASSSRQGSFGTEALF. In DNA form, the CDR3 reads TGTGCCAGCAGTTCCCGACAGGGTTCCTTTGGCACTGAAGCTTTATTT.

The chain recombines TRBV29-1 with TRBJ1-1, with 7 bases identical to TRBD1. Unmatched junction bases numbered 15, after V lost 7 bases and J lost 1 base. The CDR3 sequence is 16 residues long. CDR1 is SQVTM, CDR2 ANQGSEA, per germline. Here the CDR3 reads CSAGGLKGQTNTEAFF. The CDR3 nucleotides read TGCAGCGCCGGCGGGCTAAAGGGACAGACGAACACTGAAGCTTTCTTT.

This clonotype was detected ten times or more. In DNA, the CDR3 is TGCAGCGTTGAGCGGGTCGGGGCCTACAATGAGCAGTTCTTC. Protein sequence: CSVERVGAYNEQFF. The V call is TRBV29-1, the J call TRBJ2-1, with D perhaps TRBD2 (5 bases). The CDR3 sequence is 14 residues long. Trimming cost V 3 bases and J 2 bases, with 11 bases left between them. Germline V lookup: CDR1 SQVTM, CDR2 ANQGSEA.

This clonotype came up many times. J is TRBJ2-1 and V is TRBV7-9, with 11 bases identical to TRBD1. After removal of 6 bases from V and 4 bases from J, the junction contained 8 bases not matched to a gene. CDR3 length: 16 amino acids. CDR1 and CDR2 from the germline V gene are SEHNR and FQNEAQ (reference sequence). This CDR3 is CASSQAGTGGYNEQFF. CDR3 nucleotide sequence: TGTGCCAGCAGTCAGGCCGGGACAGGGGGTTACAATGAGCAGTTCTTC.

The table lists this clonotype with many counts. V is TRBV25-1 and J is TRBJ2-5; 9 nucleotides agree with TRBD1. V gave up 2 bases and J gave up 1 base; unmatched junction bases: 23. The CDR3 loop spans 22 amino acids. Per the germline V gene, CDR1 is MGHDK and CDR2 is SYGVNS. In DNA, the CDR3 is TGTGCCAGCAGTGAAACCCCAGGACAGGGGAGGAATGAAGGGCCCAGCCAAGAGACCCAGTACTTC. Translating it yields CASSETPGQGRNEGPSQETQYF.

This clonotype was seen more than once but under ten times. The rearrangement links TRBV20-1 to TRBJ1-2; D uncertain. This CDR3 comprises 11 residues. Deletions cut 3 bases from V and 10 bases from J, with 12 bases between. CDR1 DFQATT and CDR2 SNEGSKA come from the germline V gene (reference sequence). The CDR3 nucleotides read TGCAGTGCTAGCGCCACCGAGGACTACACCTTC. Translating gives CSASATEDYTF.

This clonotype was picked up many times. The chain is built from TRBV5-1 and TRBJ1-2, with unresolved D. Germline assignment: CDR1 SGHRS and CDR2 YFSETQ. This CDR3 region has 14 residues. Trimming left V 0 bases short and J 6 bases short, with 12 bases between. The CDR3 sequence: CASSLDGRMNGYTF. In DNA, the CDR3 is TGCGCCAGCAGCTTGGACGGGAGAATGAATGGCTACACCTTC.

This clonotype was seen only a few times. The genes are TRBV12-3 or TRBV12-4 and TRBJ2-5, with D possibly TRBD2 on 5 matching bases. CDR3 length: 13 amino acids. V lost 5 bases and J 5 bases, leaving 12 bases between the germline ends. The CDR3 DNA reads TGTGCCAGCAGTCCTAGCCCTGCGGAGACCCAGTACTTC. Translated: CASSPSPAETQYF.

This clonotype was picked up many times. The chain couples TRBV27 to TRBJ1-1; possible D gene TRBD1, 6 bases. This CDR3 comprises 16 residues. Trimming took off 1 base at V and 1 base at J, with 13 bases between the two ends. CDR1 is MNHEY, CDR2 SMNVEV, per germline (reference sequence). This CDR3 reads CASSLYWGRKNTEAFF. The DNA for the CDR3 is TGTGCCAGCAGTTTATATTGGGGGCGCAAGAACACTGAAGCTTTCTTT.

V gene TRBV28 combines with J gene TRBJ2-6, with 7 bases identical to TRBD2. The ends lost 7 bases at V and 4 bases at J; junction bases unmatched: 13. The germline V gene encodes CDR1 MDHEN and CDR2 SYDVKM. The CDR3 loop spans 17 amino acids. The DNA of the CDR3 is TGTGCCAGCACCAAATTCGGGCTAGCGGAAGGGGCCAACGTCCTGACTTTC. Translation: CASTKFGLAEGANVLTF. Complete variable domain (other parts from reference TRBV28 and TRBJ2-6): DVKVTQSSRYLVKRTGEKVFLECVQDMDHENMFWYRQDPGLGLRLIYFSYDVKMKEKGDIPEGYSVSREKKERFSLILESASTNQTSMYLCASTKFGLAEGANVLTFGAGSRLTVL.

This clonotype was detected many times. The chain combines TRBV28 with TRBJ1-1; 8 positions match TRBD1. There are 14 residues in the CDR3. The V and J ends lost 5 bases and 0 bases, in that order; junction bases with no gene match: 2. Germline V gives CDR1 MDHEN, CDR2 SYDVKM. CDR3 loop: CASSLTGVNTEAFF. The CDR3 nucleotides are TGTGCCAGCAGTCTGACAGGGGTGAACACTGAAGCTTTCTTT.

This clonotype was seen many times. The chain is built from TRBV20-1 and TRBJ1-2; the match to TRBD1 covers 7 bases. Germline V gene sequence: CDR1 DFQATT, CDR2 SNEGSKA (reference sequence). The CDR3 contains 11 residues. As DNA, the CDR3 is TGCAGGATTGGGACAGTTTATGGCTACACCTTC. It codes for CRIGTVYGYTF.

This clonotype was seen a handful of times. The chain carries TRBV27 and TRBJ2-7; D possibly corresponds to TRBD1 (6 bases). Trimming removed 5 bases from V and 6 bases from J, with 17 bases in between. The CDR3 contains 14 residues. CDR1 and CDR2 (germline): MNHEY, SMNVEV (reference sequence). CDR3 sequence reads: CASSNLQGRGEQYF. CDR3 DNA: TGTGCCAGCAGTAACCTACAGGGTAGGGGCGAGCAGTACTTC.

The table lists this clonotype with a few counts. The CDR3 here is CASSFDRAGVDTQYF. CDR3 coding DNA: TGTGCCAGCAGCTTCGACAGAGCTGGGGTAGATACGCAGTATTTT. The gene calls are TRBV3-1 and TRBJ2-3; D perhaps matches TRBD1 (5 bases). Per the germline V gene, CDR1 is LGHDT and CDR2 is YNNKEL (reference sequence). Trimming pared 5 bases from V and 5 bases from J, leaving 17 bases between. This CDR3 region has 15 residues.

The chain employs TRBV4-1 and TRBJ2-7; 11 bases match TRBD1. Looked up from germline, CDR1 is MGHRA and CDR2 is YSYEKL. J lost 2 bases, V lost 4 bases, and 4 bases had no gene match. The CDR3 runs 15 residues. CDR3 bases: TGCGCCAGCAGCCTTGAGGGACAGGGGGCCTACGAGCAGTACTTC. Its protein is CASSLEGQGAYEQYF.